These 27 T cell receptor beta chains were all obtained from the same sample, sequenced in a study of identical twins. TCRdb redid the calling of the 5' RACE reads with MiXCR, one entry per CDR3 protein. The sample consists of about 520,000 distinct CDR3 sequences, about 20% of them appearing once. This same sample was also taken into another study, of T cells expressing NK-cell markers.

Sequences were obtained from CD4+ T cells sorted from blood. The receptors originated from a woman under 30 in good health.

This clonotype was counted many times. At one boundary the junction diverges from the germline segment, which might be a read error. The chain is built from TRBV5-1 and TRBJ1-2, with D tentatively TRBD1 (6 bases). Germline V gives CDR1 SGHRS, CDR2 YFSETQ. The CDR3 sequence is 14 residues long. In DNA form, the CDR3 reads TGTGCCAGCAGTTCCCTGACAGGAAACTATGGCTACACCTTC. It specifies CASSSLTGNYGYTF.

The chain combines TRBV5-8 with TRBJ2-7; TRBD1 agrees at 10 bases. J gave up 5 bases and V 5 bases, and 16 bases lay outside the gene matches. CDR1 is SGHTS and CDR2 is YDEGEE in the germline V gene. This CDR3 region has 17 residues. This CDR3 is CASRKRQGADFGHEQYF. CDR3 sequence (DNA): TGTGCCAGCAGAAAACGACAGGGGGCGGATTTTGGCCACGAGCAGTACTTC.

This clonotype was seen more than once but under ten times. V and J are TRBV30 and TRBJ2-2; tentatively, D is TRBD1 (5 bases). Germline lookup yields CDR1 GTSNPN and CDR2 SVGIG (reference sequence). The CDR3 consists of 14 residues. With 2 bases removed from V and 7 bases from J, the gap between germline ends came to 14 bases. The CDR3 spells CAWSTQGGFGELFF. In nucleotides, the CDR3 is TGTGCCTGGAGTACCCAGGGCGGATTCGGGGAGCTGTTTTTT.

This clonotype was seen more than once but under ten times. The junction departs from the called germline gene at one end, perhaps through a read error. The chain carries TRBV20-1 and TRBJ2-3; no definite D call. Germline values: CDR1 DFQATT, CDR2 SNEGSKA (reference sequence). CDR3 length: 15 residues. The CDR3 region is CSARGWRYRTDTQYF. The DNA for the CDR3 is TGCAGTGCCAGAGGTTGGCGGTATAGGACAGATACGCAGTATTTT.

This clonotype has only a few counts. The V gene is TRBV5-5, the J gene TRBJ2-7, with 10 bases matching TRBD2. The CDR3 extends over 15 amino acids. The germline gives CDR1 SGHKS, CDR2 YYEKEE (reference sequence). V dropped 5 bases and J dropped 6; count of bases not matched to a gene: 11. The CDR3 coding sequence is TGTGCCAGCAGGCCTCAACTAGCGGGGATTGCCGAGCAGTACTTC. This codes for CASRPQLAGIAEQYF.

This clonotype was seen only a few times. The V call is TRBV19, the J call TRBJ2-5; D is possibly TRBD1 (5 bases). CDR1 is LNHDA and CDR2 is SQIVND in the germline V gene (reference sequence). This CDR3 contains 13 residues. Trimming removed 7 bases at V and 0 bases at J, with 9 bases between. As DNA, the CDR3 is TGTGCCAGTACACGGACAAACCAAGAGACCCAGTACTTC. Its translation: CASTRTNQETQYF. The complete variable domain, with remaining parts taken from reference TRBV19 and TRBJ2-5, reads DGGITQSPKYLFRKEGQNVTLSCEQNLNHDAMYWYRQDPGQGLRLIYYSQIVNDFQKGDIAEGYSVSREKKESFPLTVTSAQKNPTAFYLCASTRTNQETQYFGPGTRLLVL.

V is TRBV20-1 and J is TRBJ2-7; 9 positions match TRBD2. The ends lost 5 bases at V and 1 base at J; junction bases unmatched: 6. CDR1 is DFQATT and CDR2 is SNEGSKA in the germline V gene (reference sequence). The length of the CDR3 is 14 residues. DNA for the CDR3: TGCAGTGCTCCCAGACTAGCGGATTCCTACGAGCAGTACTTC. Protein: CSAPRLADSYEQYF.

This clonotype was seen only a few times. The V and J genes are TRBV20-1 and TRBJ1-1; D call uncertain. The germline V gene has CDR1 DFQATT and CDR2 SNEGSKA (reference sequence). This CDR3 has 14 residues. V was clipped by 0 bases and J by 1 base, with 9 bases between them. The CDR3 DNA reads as TGCAGTGCTAGAGAGGAGGCCGCGAACACTGAAGCTTTCTTT. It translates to CSAREEAANTEAFF.

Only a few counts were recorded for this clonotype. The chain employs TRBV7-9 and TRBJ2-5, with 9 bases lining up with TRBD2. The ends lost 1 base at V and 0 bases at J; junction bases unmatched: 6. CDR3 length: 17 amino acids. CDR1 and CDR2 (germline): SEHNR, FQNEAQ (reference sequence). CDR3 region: CASSLGWVAGDQETQYF. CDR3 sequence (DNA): TGTGCCAGCAGCTTAGGATGGGTAGCGGGGGACCAAGAGACCCAGTACTTC.

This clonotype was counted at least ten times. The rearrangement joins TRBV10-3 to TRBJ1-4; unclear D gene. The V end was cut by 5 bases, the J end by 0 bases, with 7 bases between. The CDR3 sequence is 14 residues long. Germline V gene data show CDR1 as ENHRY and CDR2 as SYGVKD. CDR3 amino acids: CAISPSATNEKLFF. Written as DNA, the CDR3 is TGTGCCATCAGTCCCAGTGCAACTAATGAAAAACTGTTTTTT.

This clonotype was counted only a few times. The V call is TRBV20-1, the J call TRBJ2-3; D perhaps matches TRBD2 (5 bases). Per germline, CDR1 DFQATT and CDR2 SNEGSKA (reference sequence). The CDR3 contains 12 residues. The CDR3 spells CGGGDRGDTQYF. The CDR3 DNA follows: TGCGGAGGTGGAGATCGAGGAGATACGCAGTATTTT.

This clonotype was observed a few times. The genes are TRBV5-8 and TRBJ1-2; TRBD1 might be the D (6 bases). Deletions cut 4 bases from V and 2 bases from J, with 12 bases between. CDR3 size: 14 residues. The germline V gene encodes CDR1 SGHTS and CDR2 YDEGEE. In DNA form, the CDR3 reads TGTGCCAGCAGCCAACTAACAGGGAACTATGGCTACACCTTC. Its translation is CASSQLTGNYGYTF.

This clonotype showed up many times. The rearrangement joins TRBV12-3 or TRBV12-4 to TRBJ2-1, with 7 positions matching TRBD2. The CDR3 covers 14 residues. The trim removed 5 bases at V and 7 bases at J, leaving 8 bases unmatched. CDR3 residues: CASSPGGSTNEQFF. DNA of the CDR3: TGTGCCAGCAGTCCTGGCGGGAGTACAAATGAGCAGTTCTTC.

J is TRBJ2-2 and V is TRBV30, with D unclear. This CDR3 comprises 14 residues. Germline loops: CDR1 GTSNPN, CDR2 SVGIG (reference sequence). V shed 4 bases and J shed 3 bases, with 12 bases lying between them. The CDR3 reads CAWTPRLDTGELFF. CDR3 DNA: TGTGCCTGGACACCCCGGTTGGACACCGGGGAGCTGTTTTTT.

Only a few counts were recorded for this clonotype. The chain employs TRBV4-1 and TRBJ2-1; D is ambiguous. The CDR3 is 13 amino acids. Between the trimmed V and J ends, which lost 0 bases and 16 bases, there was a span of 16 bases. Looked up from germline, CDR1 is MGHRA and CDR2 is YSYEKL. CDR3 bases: TGCGCCAGCAGCCAAGAATATGACTCTCTCATTTTCTTC. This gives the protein CASSQEYDSLIFF.

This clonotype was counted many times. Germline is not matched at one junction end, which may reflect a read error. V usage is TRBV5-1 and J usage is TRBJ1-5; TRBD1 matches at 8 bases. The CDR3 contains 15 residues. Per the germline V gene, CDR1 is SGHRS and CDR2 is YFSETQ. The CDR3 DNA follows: TGTGCCAGCAGTCTTGGGACAGGCGGCAATCAGCCCCAGCATTTT. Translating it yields CASSLGTGGNQPQHF.

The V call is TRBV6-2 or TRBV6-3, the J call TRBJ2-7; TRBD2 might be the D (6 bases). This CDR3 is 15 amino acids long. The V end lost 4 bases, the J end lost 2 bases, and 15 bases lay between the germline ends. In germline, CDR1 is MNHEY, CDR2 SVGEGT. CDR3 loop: CASSSGGPFPYEQYF. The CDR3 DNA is TGTGCCAGCAGTTCCGGGGGACCCTTTCCCTACGAGCAGTACTTC.

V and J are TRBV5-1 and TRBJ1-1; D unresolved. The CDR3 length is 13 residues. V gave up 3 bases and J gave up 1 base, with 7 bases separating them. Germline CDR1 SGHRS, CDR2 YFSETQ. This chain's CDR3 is CASSWKGNTEAFF. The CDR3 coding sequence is TGCGCCAGCAGCTGGAAGGGGAACACTGAAGCTTTCTTT.

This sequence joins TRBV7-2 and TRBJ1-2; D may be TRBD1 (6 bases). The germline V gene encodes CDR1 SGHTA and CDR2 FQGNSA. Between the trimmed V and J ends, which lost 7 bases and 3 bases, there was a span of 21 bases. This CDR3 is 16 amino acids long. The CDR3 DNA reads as TGTGCCAGCATTCGTCTACGAGGACAGAATTACTATGGCTACACCTTC. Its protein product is CASIRLRGQNYYGYTF.

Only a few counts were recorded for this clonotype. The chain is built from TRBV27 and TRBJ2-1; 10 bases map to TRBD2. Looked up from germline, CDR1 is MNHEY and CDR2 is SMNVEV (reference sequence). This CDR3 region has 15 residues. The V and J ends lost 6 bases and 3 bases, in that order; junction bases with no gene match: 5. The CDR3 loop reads CASRSGTSDYNEQFF. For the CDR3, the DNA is TGTGCCAGCAGATCCGGGACTAGCGACTACAATGAGCAGTTCTTC.

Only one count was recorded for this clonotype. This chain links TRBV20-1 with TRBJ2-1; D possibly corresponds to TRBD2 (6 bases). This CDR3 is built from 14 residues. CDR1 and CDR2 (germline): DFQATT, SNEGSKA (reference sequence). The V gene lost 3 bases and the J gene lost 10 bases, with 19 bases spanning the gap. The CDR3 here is CSASGRTTRREQFF. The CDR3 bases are TGCAGTGCTAGTGGGCGGACTACCAGAAGGGAGCAGTTCTTC.

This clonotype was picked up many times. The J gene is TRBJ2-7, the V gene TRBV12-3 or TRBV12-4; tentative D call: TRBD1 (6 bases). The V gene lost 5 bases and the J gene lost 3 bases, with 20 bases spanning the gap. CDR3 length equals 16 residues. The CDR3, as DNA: TGTGCCAGCAGTCTCCGTGGTACAGGGTACCGCTACGAGCAGTACTTC. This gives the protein CASSLRGTGYRYEQYF.

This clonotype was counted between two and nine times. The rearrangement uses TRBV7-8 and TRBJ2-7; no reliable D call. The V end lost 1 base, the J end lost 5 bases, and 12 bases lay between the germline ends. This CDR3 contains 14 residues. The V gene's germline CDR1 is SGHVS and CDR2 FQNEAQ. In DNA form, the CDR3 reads TGTGCCAGCAGCTTAGGGTCGCCGGGCAACGAGCAGTACTTC. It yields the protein CASSLGSPGNEQYF.

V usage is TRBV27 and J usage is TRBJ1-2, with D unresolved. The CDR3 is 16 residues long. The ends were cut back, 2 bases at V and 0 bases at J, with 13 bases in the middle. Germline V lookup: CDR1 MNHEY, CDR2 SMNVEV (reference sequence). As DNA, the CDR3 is TGTGCCAGCAGTTTAGGTGCCGGGCGGGCTAACTATGGCTACACCTTC. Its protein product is CASSLGAGRANYGYTF.

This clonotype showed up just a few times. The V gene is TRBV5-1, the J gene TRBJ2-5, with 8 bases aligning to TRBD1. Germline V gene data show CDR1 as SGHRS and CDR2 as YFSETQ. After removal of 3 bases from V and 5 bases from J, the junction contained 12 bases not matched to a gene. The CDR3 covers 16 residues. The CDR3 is CASSSIDRGGAETQYF. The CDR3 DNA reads TGCGCCAGCAGCTCTATCGACAGGGGAGGCGCGGAGACCCAGTACTTC. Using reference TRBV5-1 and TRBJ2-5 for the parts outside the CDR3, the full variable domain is KAGVTQTPRYLIKTRGQQVTLSCSPISGHRSVSWYQQTPGQGLQFLFEYFSETQRNKGNFPGRFSGRQFSNSRSEMNVSTLELGDSALYLCASSSIDRGGAETQYFGPGTRLLVL.

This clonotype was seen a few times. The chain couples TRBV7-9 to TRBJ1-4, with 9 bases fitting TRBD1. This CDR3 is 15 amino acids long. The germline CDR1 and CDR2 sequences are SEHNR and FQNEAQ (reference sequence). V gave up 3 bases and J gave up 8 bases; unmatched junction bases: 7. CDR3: CASSFTGGSREKLFF. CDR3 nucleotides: TGTGCCAGCAGCTTCACAGGGGGCTCAAGGGAAAAACTGTTTTTT.

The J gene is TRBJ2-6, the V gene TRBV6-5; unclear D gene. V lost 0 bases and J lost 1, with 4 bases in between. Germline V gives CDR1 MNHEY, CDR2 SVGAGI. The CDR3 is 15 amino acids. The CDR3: CASSYSTSGANVLTF. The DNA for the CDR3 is TGTGCCAGCAGTTACTCAACATCTGGGGCCAACGTCCTGACTTTC.